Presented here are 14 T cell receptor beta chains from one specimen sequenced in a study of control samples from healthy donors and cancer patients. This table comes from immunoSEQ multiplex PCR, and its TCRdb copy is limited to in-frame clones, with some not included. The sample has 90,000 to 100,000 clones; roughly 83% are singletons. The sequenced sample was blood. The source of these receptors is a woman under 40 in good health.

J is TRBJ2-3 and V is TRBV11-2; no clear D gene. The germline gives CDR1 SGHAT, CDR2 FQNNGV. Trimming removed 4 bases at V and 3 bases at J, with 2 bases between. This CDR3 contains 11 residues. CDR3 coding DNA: TGTGCCAGCAGCTCTACAGATACGCAGTATTTT. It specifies CASSSTDTQYF.

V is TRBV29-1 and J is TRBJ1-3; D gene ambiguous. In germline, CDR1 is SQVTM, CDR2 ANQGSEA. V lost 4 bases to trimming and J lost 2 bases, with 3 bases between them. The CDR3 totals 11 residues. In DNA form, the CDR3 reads TGCAGCGTTGTGGCTGGAAACACCATATATTTT. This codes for CSVVAGNTIYF. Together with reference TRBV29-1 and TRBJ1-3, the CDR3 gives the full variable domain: SAVISQKPSRDICQRGTSLTIQCQVDSQVTMMFWYRQQPGQSLTLIATANQGSEATYESGFVIDKFPISRPNLTFSTLTVSNMSPEDSSIYLCSVVAGNTIYFGEGSWLTVV.

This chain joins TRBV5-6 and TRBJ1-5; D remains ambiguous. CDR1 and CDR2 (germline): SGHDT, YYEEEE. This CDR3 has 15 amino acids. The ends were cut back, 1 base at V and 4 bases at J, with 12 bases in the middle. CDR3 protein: CASSLSPGGNQPQHF. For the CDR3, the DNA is TGTGCCAGCAGCTTGAGTCCGGGAGGGAATCAGCCCCAGCATTTT.

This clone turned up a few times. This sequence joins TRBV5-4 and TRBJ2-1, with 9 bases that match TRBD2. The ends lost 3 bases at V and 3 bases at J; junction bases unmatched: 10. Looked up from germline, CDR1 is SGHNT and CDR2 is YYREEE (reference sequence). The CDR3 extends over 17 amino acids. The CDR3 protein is CASSSSPSGGHYNEQFF. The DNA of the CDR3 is TGTGCCAGCAGCTCCTCGCCCAGCGGGGGGCACTACAATGAGCAGTTCTTC.

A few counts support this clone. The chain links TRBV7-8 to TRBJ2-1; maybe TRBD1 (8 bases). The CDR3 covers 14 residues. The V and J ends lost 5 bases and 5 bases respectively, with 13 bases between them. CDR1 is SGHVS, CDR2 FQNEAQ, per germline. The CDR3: CASSTGGADNEQFF. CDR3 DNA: TGTGCCAGCAGCACAGGGGGGGCCGACAATGAGCAGTTCTTC.

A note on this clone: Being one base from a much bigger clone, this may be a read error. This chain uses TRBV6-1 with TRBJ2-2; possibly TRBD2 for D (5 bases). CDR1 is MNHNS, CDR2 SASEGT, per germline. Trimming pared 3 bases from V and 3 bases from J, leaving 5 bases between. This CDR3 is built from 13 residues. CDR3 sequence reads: CASSDGDTGELFF. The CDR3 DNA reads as TGTGCCAGCAGTGACGGGGACACCGGGGAGCTGTTTTTT.

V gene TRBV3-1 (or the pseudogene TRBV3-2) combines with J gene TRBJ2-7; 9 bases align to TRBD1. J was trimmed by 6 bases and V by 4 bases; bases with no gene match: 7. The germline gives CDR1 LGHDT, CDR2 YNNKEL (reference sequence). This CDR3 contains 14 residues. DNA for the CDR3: TGTGCCAGCAGCCCGGACAGGGGACCATTCGAGCAGTACTTC. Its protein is CASSPDRGPFEQYF.

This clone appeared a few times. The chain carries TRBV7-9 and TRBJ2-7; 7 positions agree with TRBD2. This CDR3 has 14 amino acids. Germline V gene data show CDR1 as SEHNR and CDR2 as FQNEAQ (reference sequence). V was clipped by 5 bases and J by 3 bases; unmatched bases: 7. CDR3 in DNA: TGTGCCAGCAGCCCTTCAGGGAGGGACTACGAGCAGTACTTC. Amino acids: CASSPSGRDYEQYF.

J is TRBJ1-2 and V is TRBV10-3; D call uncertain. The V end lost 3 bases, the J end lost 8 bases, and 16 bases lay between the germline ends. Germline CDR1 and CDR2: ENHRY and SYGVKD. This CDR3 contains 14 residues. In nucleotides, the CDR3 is TGTGCCATCAGTGACCCGATAGCCTGGTGGGGCTACACCTTC. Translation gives CAISDPIAWWGYTF.

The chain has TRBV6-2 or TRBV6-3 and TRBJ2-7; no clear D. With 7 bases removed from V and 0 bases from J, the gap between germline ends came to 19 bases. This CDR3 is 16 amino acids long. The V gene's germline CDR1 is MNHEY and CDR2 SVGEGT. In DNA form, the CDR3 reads TGTGCCAGCAACCCACACCTCCCCGACTCCTCCTACGAGCAGTACTTC. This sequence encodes CASNPHLPDSSYEQYF.

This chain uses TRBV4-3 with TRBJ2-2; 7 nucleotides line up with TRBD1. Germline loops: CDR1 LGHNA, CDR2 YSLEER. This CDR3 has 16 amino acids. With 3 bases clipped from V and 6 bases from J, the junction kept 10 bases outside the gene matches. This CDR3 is CASSQSGQDGAGELFF. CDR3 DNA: TGCGCCAGCAGCCAGTCCGGACAGGACGGGGCCGGGGAGCTGTTTTTT.

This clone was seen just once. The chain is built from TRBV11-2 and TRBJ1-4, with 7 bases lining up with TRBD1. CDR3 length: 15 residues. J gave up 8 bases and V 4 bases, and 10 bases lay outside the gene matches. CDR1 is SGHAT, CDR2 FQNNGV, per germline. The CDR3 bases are TGTGCCAGCAGCTCAAAACAGGGGACCACGGAAAAACTGTTTTTT. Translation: CASSSKQGTTEKLFF.

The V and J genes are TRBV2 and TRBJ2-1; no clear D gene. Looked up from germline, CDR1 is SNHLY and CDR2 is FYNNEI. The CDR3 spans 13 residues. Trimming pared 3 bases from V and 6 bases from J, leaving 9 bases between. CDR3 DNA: TGTGCCAGCAGTGACGGGCTCGTCAATGAGCAGTTCTTC. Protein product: CASSDGLVNEQFF.

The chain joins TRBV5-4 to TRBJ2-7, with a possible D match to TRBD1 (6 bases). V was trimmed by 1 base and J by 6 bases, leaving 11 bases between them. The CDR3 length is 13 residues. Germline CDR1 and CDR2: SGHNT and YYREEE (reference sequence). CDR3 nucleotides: TGTGCCAGCAGCTTGAAACAGGGATCCGAGCAGTACTTC. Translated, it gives CASSLKQGSEQYF.